Listed below are T cell receptor beta chains from one sample, sequenced in a study of cytomegalovirus exposure and HLA in healthy donors. The protocol was immunoSEQ multiplex PCR, while the TCRdb copy is restricted to in-frame clones and leaves out a portion. This sample carries about 150,000 clones, roughly four fifths of them seen once, and the ten largest clones take about 4.9%. The sequenced sample consisted of PBMCs. The receptors come from a man aged 18 to 35 in good health and CMV-seronegative. Both conserved end residues are part of each CDR3. D genes are given only for firm matches. Expanded clones are given a class, and other clones once, few, many or no size at all.

clone_size j_call d_call v_call cdr3_nt cdr3_aa
NA TRBJ2-6 NA TRBV29-1 TGCAGCGTCAAGGGGGTTAGCTCTGGGGCCAACGTCCTGACTTTC CSVKGVSSGANVLTF
NA TRBJ2-5 NA TRBV7-9 TGTGCCAGCACCCTCTCGTGGGGCTCCGAGACCCAGTACTTC CASTLSWGSETQYF
few TRBJ2-1 TRBD2 TRBV5-4 TGTGCCAGCAGCTTGGCAGCGGGAGCGCGCTCCTACAATGAGCAGTTCTTC CASSLAAGARSYNEQFF
NA TRBJ2-5 NA TRBV15 TGTGCCACCAGCCTACAGGGCGGCAGGCAAGAGACCCAGTACTTC CATSLQGGRQETQYF
once TRBJ2-1 NA TRBV20-1 TGCAGTGCTAGCGTTGCGAATGAGCAGTTCTTC CSASVANEQFF
NA TRBJ1-5 NA TRBV19 TGTGCCAGTAGTATATGGCGTGGGAGTGGCAATCAGCCCCAGCATTTT CASSIWRGSGNQPQHF
NA TRBJ2-7 NA TRBV2 TGTGCCAGCAGTCGAGAGGGCGGTCACTACGAGCAGTACTTC CASSREGGHYEQYF
once TRBJ1-4 NA TRBV6-5 TGTGCCAGCAGTTACTCGGCAGGGATTAATGAAAAACTGTTTTTT CASSYSAGINEKLFF
NA TRBJ1-4 NA TRBV5-1 TGCGCCAGCAGCTCCACAGGGATGTCAGCTGAAAAACTGTTTTTT CASSSTGMSAEKLFF
NA TRBJ2-5 TRBD2 TRBV29-1 TGCAGCGTTCGACTAGCGGGCGTAGAAGAGACCCAGTACTTC CSVRLAGVEETQYF
NA TRBJ1-5 TRBD1 TRBV5-1 TGCGCCAGCAGCGAAGACGGGACAGCTTATCAGCCCCAGCATTTT CASSEDGTAYQPQHF
NA TRBJ1-3 TRBD1 TRBV19 TGTGCCACCCGACAGGGCGTCCACACCATATATTTT CATRQGVHTIYF
NA TRBJ2-5 NA TRBV27 TGTGCCAGCAGTTTCTACAGCAATGGAGAGACCCAGTACTTC CASSFYSNGETQYF
NA TRBJ2-1 NA TRBV15 TGTGCCACCAGCAGAGTTCCGGGTGAGCAGTTCTTC CATSRVPGEQFF
once TRBJ2-5 TRBD2 TRBV14 TGTGCCAGCAGCCTCATTCGTCGGCGCCCCGGACTAGCGGGGGGGATGGAGACCCAGTACTTC CASSLIRRRPGLAGGMETQYF
NA TRBJ2-5 TRBD1 TRBV2 TGTGCCACATGGACAGGGCAAGAGACCCAGTACTTC CATWTGQETQYF
NA TRBJ2-1 NA TRBV5-1 TGCGCCAGCAGCTTAGTACGGGAGTTGTGGTTCTTC CASSLVRELWFF
NA TRBJ2-7 NA TRBV15 TGTGCCACCAGCTTTCAAAGAGCCTACGAGCAGTACTTC CATSFQRAYEQYF
NA TRBJ2-7 TRBD1 TRBV6-5 TGTGCCAGCAGTTCCCCAGCAGGGGGCCGTTACGAGCAGTACTTC CASSSPAGGRYEQYF
NA TRBJ2-5 TRBD1 TRBV19 TGTGCCAGTAGTACCGGGACAGGTAAACAAGAGACCCAGTACTTC CASSTGTGKQETQYF
NA TRBJ1-3 NA TRBV4-1 TGCGCCAGCAGCCACGCGGGGTCAGGAGGAAACACCATATATTTT CASSHAGSGGNTIYF
NA TRBJ1-2 TRBD1 TRBV5-1 TGCGCCAGCACCTCCCAATCCGGGACAGGGGGCCGTGGCTACACCTTC CASTSQSGTGGRGYTF
NA TRBJ1-2 NA TRBV7-9 TGTGCCAGCAGCTTAGGATCAGGCGATGGCTACACCTTC CASSLGSGDGYTF
NA TRBJ1-2 NA TRBV18 TGTGCCAGCTCACCGAGACAGGACAACATCTATGGCTACACCTTC CASSPRQDNIYGYTF
NA TRBJ1-1 TRBD1 TRBV27 TGTGCCAGCAGTTTGTTATATCGGGGACAGGGGGATTCGAACACTGAAGCTTTCTTT CASSLLYRGQGDSNTEAFF
NA TRBJ2-7 TRBD1 TRBV5-5 TGTGCCAGCAGCCACCGACAGGGTACCTACGAGCAGTACTTC CASSHRQGTYEQYF
NA TRBJ2-5 TRBD2 TRBV6-1 TGTGCCAGCTTTGGACAAGCGGGGGAGACCCAGTACTTC CASFGQAGETQYF
NA TRBJ2-7 TRBD1 TRBV28 TGTGCCAGCAGTTCCGCCGGGACAGGGCGCATGCGGGGCTACGAGCAGTACTTC CASSSAGTGRMRGYEQYF
once TRBJ2-1 NA TRBV13 TGTGCCAGCAGCTTAGACAGTCCCCATTCCGAGCAGTTCTTC CASSLDSPHSEQFF
NA TRBJ1-5 NA TRBV30 TGTGCCTGGAGCCTTACAGGGAATTTCAATCAGCCCCAGCATTTT CAWSLTGNFNQPQHF
NA TRBJ2-5 NA TRBV30 TGTGCCTGGTCCCGCGGGTACCAAGAGACCCAGTACTTC CAWSRGYQETQYF
NA TRBJ2-2 TRBD1 TRBV2 TGTGCCAGCAGTGGACAGGGGCCTCGGGAGCTGTTTTTT CASSGQGPRELFF
NA TRBJ2-1 NA TRBV27 TGTGCCAGCCGCGGAAAGTCCTACAATGAGCAGTTCTTC CASRGKSYNEQFF
NA TRBJ2-5 TRBD2 TRBV19 TGTGCCAGTAGTGCGGGGCTAGCGGTTGAGACCCAGTACTTC CASSAGLAVETQYF
few TRBJ1-5 TRBD1 TRBV10-3 TGTGCCATCAGGTATACAGGGGAGCAGCCCCAGCATTTT CAIRYTGEQPQHF
once TRBJ2-3 NA TRBV7-6 TGTGCCAGCAGCTGGGGCGGTGGAAATACGCAGTATTTT CASSWGGGNTQYF
NA TRBJ2-7 NA TRBV28 TGTGCCAGCAGTTTTGGTCACAACTCCTACGAGCAGTACTTC CASSFGHNSYEQYF
NA TRBJ2-7 TRBD1 TRBV19 TGTGCCACCCAGGACAGGGGGCTTTCCTACGAGCAGTACTTC CATQDRGLSYEQYF
NA TRBJ1-4 TRBD1 TRBV28 TGTGCCAGCAGTGACAGGGCGACTTTAAATGAAAAACTGTTTTTT CASSDRATLNEKLFF
NA TRBJ1-2 NA TRBV6-1 TGTGCCAGCAGTGGGGAGGGTCGGATAGGCTATGGCTACACCTTC CASSGEGRIGYGYTF
NA TRBJ2-7 NA TRBV4-1 TGCGCCAGCAGCCTCTGGGGGGGGCCGTCCTACGAGCAGTACTTC CASSLWGGPSYEQYF
NA TRBJ2-3 TRBD2 TRBV10-3 TGTGCCTCACGGGGCGGGGGGGCCCCAGATACGCAGTATTTT CASRGGGAPDTQYF
NA TRBJ2-5 TRBD1 TRBV5-4 TGTGCCAGCAGCCTGGGGACAGGGGTGGAGACCCAGTACTTC CASSLGTGVETQYF
NA TRBJ1-2 TRBD1 TRBV5-1 TGCGCCAGCAGCCCGCAGGGGGCGGCTAACTATGGCTACACCTTC CASSPQGAANYGYTF
NA TRBJ2-3 NA TRBV6-1 TGTGCCAGCAGTGAACCAAGAGGAACAGATACGCAGTATTTT CASSEPRGTDTQYF
once TRBJ2-5 NA TRBV5-1 TGCGCCAGCAGCTTAAGCGGAAGGGCCTGGGAGCAGTACTTC CASSLSGRAWEQYF
NA TRBJ2-3 NA TRBV6-1 TGTGCCAGCAGTGGCCTAGGCGCAGATACGCAGTATTTT CASSGLGADTQYF
NA TRBJ2-5 NA TRBV6-5 TGTGCCAGCAGTACAGCGGGCAGGCGACAAGAGACCCAGTACTTC CASSTAGRRQETQYF
NA TRBJ2-7 TRBD2 TRBV4-1 TGCGCCAGCAGCCAACTCCTAGCGGGAGCATACGAGCAGTACTTC CASSQLLAGAYEQYF
NA TRBJ1-2 NA TRBV28 TGTGCCAGCAACGGGGTTAGCTATGGCTACACCTTC CASNGVSYGYTF
NA TRBJ2-5 TRBD2 TRBV9 TGTGCCAGCAGCGTAGGGCTAGCGGGAGTGGAGGAGACCCAGTACTTC CASSVGLAGVEETQYF